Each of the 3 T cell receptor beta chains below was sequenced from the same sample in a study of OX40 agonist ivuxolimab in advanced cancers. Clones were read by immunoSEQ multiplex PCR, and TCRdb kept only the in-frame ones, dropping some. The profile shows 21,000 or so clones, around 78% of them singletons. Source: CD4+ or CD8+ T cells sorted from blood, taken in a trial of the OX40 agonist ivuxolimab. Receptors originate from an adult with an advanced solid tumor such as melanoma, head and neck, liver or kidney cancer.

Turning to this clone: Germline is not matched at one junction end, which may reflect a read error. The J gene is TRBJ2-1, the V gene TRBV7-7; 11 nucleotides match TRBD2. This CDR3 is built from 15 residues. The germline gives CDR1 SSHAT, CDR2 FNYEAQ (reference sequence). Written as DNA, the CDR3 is TGTGCTAGCAGCTTTTCACTAGCGGGAGAGTCTGAGCAGTTCTTC. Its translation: CASSFSLAGESEQFF.

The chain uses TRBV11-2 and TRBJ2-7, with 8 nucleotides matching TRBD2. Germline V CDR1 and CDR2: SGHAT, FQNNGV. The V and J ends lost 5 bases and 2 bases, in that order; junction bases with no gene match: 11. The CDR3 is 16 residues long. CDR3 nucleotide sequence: TGTGCCAGCAGCCCAACAGGGTGGCGGGGGGCCTACGAGCAGTACTTC. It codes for CASSPTGWRGAYEQYF.

The CDR3 sequence is CASSLDDIITEDTEAFF. The CDR3 DNA reads as TGTGCCAGCAGCTTGGATGACATAATCACGGAGGACACTGAAGCTTTCTTT. This sequence joins TRBV5-5 and TRBJ1-1; D not resolved. Per germline, CDR1 SGHKS and CDR2 YYEKEE (reference sequence). Trimming removed 0 bases at V and 3 bases at J, with 18 bases between. CDR3 length: 17 amino acids. Looking up the rest from reference TRBV5-5 and TRBJ1-1 gives the full variable domain: DAGVTQSPTHLIKTRGQQVTLRCSPISGHKSVSWYQQVLGQGPQFIFQYYEKEERGRGNFPDRFSARQFPNYSSELNVNALLLGDSALYLCASSLDDIITEDTEAFFGQGTRLTVV.